The 18 T cell receptor beta chains reported below all come from one sample, sequenced in a study of blood T cell repertoires in COVID-19. Repertoires were generated with immunoSEQ multiplex PCR, while TCRdb's copy carries only in-frame clones and drops some. This repertoire shows over 130,000 clones, nearly 80% found once; its top ten account for 2.5% to 3%. The sequenced material came from PBMCs or T cells enriched from blood (not recorded which). These receptors all stem from a woman aged 50 to 60 who had recovered from COVID-19.

A single count supports this clone. The V and J genes are TRBV5-6 and TRBJ1-1; weak D call: TRBD1 (6 bases). Deletions cut 4 bases from V and 8 bases from J, with 24 bases between. The germline V gene has CDR1 SGHDT and CDR2 YYEEEE. The CDR3 is 16 residues long. The CDR3 is CASSLGALGAFWEAFF. CDR3 coding DNA: TGTGCCAGCAGCCTGGGGGCGCTGGGGGCCTTTTGGGAAGCTTTCTTT.

This rearrangement joins TRBV6-1 to TRBJ1-5, with D tentatively TRBD1 (5 bases). Looked up from germline, CDR1 is MNHNS and CDR2 is SASEGT. The CDR3 spans 14 residues. Trimming took 7 bases from V and 3 from J, leaving 13 bases between them. As DNA, the CDR3 is TGTGCCAGCACCAAGGGGCAGCTCAATCAGCCCCAGCATTTT. This encodes CASTKGQLNQPQHF.

This rearrangement joins TRBV28 to TRBJ2-7; 7 nucleotides align to TRBD1. Trimming removed 7 bases from V and 4 bases from J; junction bases left unmatched: 10. In germline, CDR1 is MDHEN, CDR2 SYDVKM. There are 14 residues in the CDR3. The CDR3 spells CASTPRQGLYEQYF. In DNA, the CDR3 is TGTGCCAGCACCCCTCGACAGGGATTGTACGAGCAGTACTTC.

The genes are TRBV11-3 and TRBJ1-6; D might be TRBD1 (5 bases). Germline V gene data show CDR1 as SGHNT and CDR2 as YENEEA. V lost 1 base to trimming and J lost 10 bases, with 8 bases between them. The CDR3 is 13 residues long. CDR3 DNA sequence: TGTGCCAGCAGCTTAGGGGGGGGATCACCCCTCCACTTT. Translated: CASSLGGGSPLHF.

This clone was recorded only once. V gene TRBV7-2 combines with J gene TRBJ1-1; D unclear. V shed 7 bases and J shed 0 bases, with 12 bases lying between them. The CDR3 is made up of 14 amino acids. The germline V gene encodes CDR1 SGHTA and CDR2 FQGNSA. CDR3 sequence (DNA): TGTGCCAGCATGAGAGGTCCCGTGAACACTGAAGCTTTCTTT. Translated: CASMRGPVNTEAFF. The entire variable domain, with the rest obtained from reference TRBV7-2 and TRBJ1-1, is as follows: GAGVSQSPSNKVTEKGKDVELRCDPISGHTALYWYRQSLGQGLEFLIYFQGNSAPDKSGLPSDRFSAERTGGSVSTLTIQRTQQEDSAVYLCASMRGPVNTEAFFGQGTRLTVV.

This clone has only one observation. The chain couples TRBV15 to TRBJ1-2, with D perhaps matching TRBD1 (6 bases). The CDR3 runs to 14 residues. Trimming removed 0 bases from V and 8 bases from J, with 13 bases in between. Germline CDR1 is LNHNV and CDR2 is YYDKDF (reference sequence). The CDR3 nucleotides are TGTGCCACCAGCAGAGATGGAACAGGGAAGGGCTACACCTTC. It yields the protein CATSRDGTGKGYTF.

The rearrangement links TRBV3-1 (or the pseudogene TRBV3-2) to TRBJ2-1, with TRBD2 as a possible D gene (5 bases). This CDR3 is 14 amino acids long. The V gene lost 5 bases and the J gene lost 7 bases, with 15 bases spanning the gap. CDR1 and CDR2 (germline): LGHDT, YNNKEL (reference sequence). The CDR3, as DNA: TGTGCCAGCAGCGCTAGTATTACTAGGAATGAGCAGTTCTTC. It translates to CASSASITRNEQFF.

The genes are TRBV7-3 and TRBJ1-2, with 9 bases identical to TRBD1. CDR1 and CDR2 from the germline V gene are SGHTA and FQGTGA. The CDR3 totals 13 residues. V shed 4 bases, J shed 8 bases, and the junction held 5 bases outside the gene matches. DNA for the CDR3: TGTGCCAGCAGCTCGGACAGGGGTTACGGCTACACCTTC. It is translated as CASSSDRGYGYTF.

The chain recombines TRBV2 with TRBJ2-4, with 8 bases identical to TRBD2. This CDR3 is 14 amino acids long. Germline-derived CDR1 and CDR2 are SNHLY and FYNNEI. V gave up 5 bases and J gave up 11 bases; unmatched junction bases: 11. As DNA, the CDR3 is TGTGCCAGCAGTCCGGGGGGGACTAGGGGCGTTCAGTACTTC. It translates to CASSPGGTRGVQYF.

V usage is TRBV5-1 and J usage is TRBJ1-1; D is unresolved. In germline, CDR1 is SGHRS, CDR2 YFSETQ. This CDR3 has 14 amino acids. Trimming removed 0 bases at V and 0 bases at J, with 6 bases between. CDR3 protein: CASSLASVNTEAFF. The CDR3 region has the DNA TGCGCCAGCAGCTTGGCCAGCGTGAACACTGAAGCTTTCTTT.

In its sample, this clone was seen a few times. J is TRBJ1-1 and V is TRBV5-1; 9 nucleotides line up with TRBD1. Germline assignment: CDR1 SGHRS and CDR2 YFSETQ. The CDR3 is made up of 16 amino acids. With 3 bases clipped from V and 4 bases from J, the junction kept 10 bases outside the gene matches. The CDR3 region is CASSSYRDRVPTEAFF. Written as DNA, the CDR3 is TGCGCCAGCAGCTCGTACCGGGACAGGGTCCCCACTGAAGCTTTCTTT.

This chain joins TRBV27 and TRBJ2-5, with D maybe TRBD1 (5 bases). Germline CDR1 reads MNHEY; CDR2 reads SMNVEV (reference sequence). The CDR3 runs 16 residues. The germline V and J ends were trimmed by 1 base and 7 bases, with 19 bases remaining between them. This CDR3 is CASSLWGSSSQGTQYF. The DNA for the CDR3 is TGTGCCAGCAGTTTATGGGGCAGTAGCTCTCAGGGGACCCAGTACTTC.

V gene TRBV18 combines with J gene TRBJ1-3; 10 bases map to TRBD1. Germline CDR1 reads KGHSH; CDR2 reads LQKENI. The V and J ends lost 6 bases and 4 bases, in that order; junction bases with no gene match: 9. The CDR3 is 16 amino acids. CDR3 amino acids: CASSAGQGTRGNTIYF. For the CDR3, the DNA is TGTGCCAGCTCGGCGGGACAGGGGACGAGAGGAAACACCATATATTTT. Full variable domain (rest looked up from reference TRBV18 and TRBJ1-3): NAGVMQNPRHLVRRRGQEARLRCSPMKGHSHVYWYRQLPEEGLKFMVYLQKENIIDESGMPKERFSAEFPKEGPSILRIQQVVRGDSAAYFCASSAGQGTRGNTIYFGEGSWLTVV.

The chain joins TRBV3-1 (or the pseudogene TRBV3-2) to TRBJ1-4; TRBD1 matches at 10 bases. The CDR3 spans 18 residues. The trim removed 4 bases at V and 4 bases at J, leaving 12 bases unmatched. Germline loops: CDR1 LGHDT, CDR2 YNNKEL (reference sequence). The CDR3 coding sequence is TGTGCCAGCAGCCCCAACATCCACGGACAGGGGGTTAATGAAAAACTGTTTTTT. Amino acid sequence: CASSPNIHGQGVNEKLFF.

The V call is TRBV19, the J call TRBJ1-5; 8 nucleotides line up with TRBD1. The CDR3 length is 13 residues. J gave up 10 bases and V 6 bases, and 8 bases lay outside the gene matches. CDR1 is LNHDA, CDR2 SQIVND, per germline (reference sequence). The CDR3 DNA sequence: TGTGCCAGTAGCGACAGGGGCGGGAGCCCCCAGCATTTT. Encoded protein: CASSDRGGSPQHF.

The chain couples TRBV7-8 to TRBJ1-1, with 8 positions matching TRBD1. The CDR3 extends over 14 amino acids. Trimming took 1 base from V and 6 from J; bases not matched to a gene: 4. CDR1 SGHVS and CDR2 FQNEAQ come from the germline V gene. CDR3 bases: TGTGCCAGCAGCTTAGGTGGACAGGGCCCTGAAGCTTTCTTT. Its protein is CASSLGGQGPEAFF.

This clone has only one observation. V is TRBV6-5 and J is TRBJ1-1; 7 bases are a match to TRBD1. The CDR3 is 14 residues long. The ends lost 8 bases at V and 0 bases at J; junction bases unmatched: 6. Germline CDR1 is MNHEY and CDR2 is SVGAGI. This CDR3 is CASVYRGMNTEAFF. In nucleotides, the CDR3 is TGTGCCAGCGTATACAGGGGAATGAACACTGAAGCTTTCTTT.

This sequence joins TRBV19 and TRBJ2-1; 10 bases line up with TRBD2. The germline CDR1 and CDR2 sequences are LNHDA and SQIVND (reference sequence). V trimming: 5 bases; J trimming: 4 bases; junction bases outside the gene matches: 11. The CDR3 has 17 amino acids. The CDR3 loop is CASSRSGRAGSYNEQFF. Written as DNA, the CDR3 is TGTGCCAGTAGTCGAAGCGGGAGGGCCGGATCGTACAATGAGCAGTTCTTC.